This T cell receptor beta chain was captured by sequencing in a study of lymphopenia after photon versus proton radiotherapy. Overall study results and limits: Under photons, naive T cells and diversity fell while effector/memory populations rose. Better survival with proton therapy was suggested as possible, not demonstrated.

Points on this clone: Its antigen remains unknown.

Germline V gene lookup returns CDR1 MNHEY and CDR2 SVGAGI. The CDR3 contains 15 residues. Deletions cut 6 bases from V and 4 bases from J, with 18 bases between. The repertoire was sequenced with immunoSEQ multiplex PCR; TCRdb's copy has only in-frame clones and lacks some. The sample contains tens of thousands of clones, approximately 87% of which appear only once. The TCR comes from a man older than 75 with esophageal cancer. The genes are TRBV6-5 and TRBJ2-5, with D maybe TRBD1 (7 bases). Sequencing used peripheral blood, obtained from a patient treated with proton-based radiotherapy. For the CDR3, the DNA is TGTGCCAGCAGCCCCGACAGGGAGGTGGGAGAGACCCAGTACTTC. Translated, it gives CASSPDREVGETQYF.